This T cell receptor (beta chain) was sequenced during a study of shared clonotypes between healthy human individuals. Study information: CD4 naive and CD4 memory each took three plates per donor, while CD8 naive took two and CD8 memory one.

Each of the donors was a healthy adult who was HIV-negative and had not had a recent acute infection or vaccination. V dropped 3 bases and J dropped 2 bases, with 5 bases sitting between them. The CDR3 spans 12 residues. The V gene's germline CDR1 is SNHLY and CDR2 FYNNEI. Overall study results and limits: Depth of sequencing was expected to influence donor clonotype sharing. The sharing of around 5% of naive CD4 clonotypes was seen across a few donors.

Clones were sequenced by immunoSEQ multiplex PCR, and TCRdb holds only the in-frame ones, with some missing. The sample holds more than 1,200,000 clones, less than 99% seen once. Points on this clone: As yet, its antigen is unknown. The sample contains more than one DNA sequence encoding this CDR3.

The material sequenced was naive CD4+ T cells sorted from blood. Documented subset: CD45RA+ positively selected. The chain recombines TRBV2 with TRBJ2-7; possible D gene TRBD1, 5 bases. The receptor was isolated from a man under 40 in good health. The DNA for the CDR3 is TGTGCCAGCAGTGACAGGGCCTACGAGCAGTACTTC. This gives the protein CASSDRAYEQYF.